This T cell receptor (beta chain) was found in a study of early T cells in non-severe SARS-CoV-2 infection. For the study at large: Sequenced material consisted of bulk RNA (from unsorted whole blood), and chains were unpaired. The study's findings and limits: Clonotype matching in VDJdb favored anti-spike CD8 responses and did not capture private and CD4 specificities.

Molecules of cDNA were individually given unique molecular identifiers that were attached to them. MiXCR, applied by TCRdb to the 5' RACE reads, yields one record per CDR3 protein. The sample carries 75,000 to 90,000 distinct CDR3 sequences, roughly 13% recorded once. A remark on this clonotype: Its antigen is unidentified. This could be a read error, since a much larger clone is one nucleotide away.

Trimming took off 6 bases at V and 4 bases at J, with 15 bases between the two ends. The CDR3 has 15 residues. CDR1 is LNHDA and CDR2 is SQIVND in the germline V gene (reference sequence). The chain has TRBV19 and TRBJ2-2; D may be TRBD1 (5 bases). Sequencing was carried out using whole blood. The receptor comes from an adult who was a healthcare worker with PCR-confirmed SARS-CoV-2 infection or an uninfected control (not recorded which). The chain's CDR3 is CASRGVRATTGELFF. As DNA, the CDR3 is TGTGCCAGTAGAGGAGTCAGGGCGACCACCGGGGAGCTGTTTTTT.